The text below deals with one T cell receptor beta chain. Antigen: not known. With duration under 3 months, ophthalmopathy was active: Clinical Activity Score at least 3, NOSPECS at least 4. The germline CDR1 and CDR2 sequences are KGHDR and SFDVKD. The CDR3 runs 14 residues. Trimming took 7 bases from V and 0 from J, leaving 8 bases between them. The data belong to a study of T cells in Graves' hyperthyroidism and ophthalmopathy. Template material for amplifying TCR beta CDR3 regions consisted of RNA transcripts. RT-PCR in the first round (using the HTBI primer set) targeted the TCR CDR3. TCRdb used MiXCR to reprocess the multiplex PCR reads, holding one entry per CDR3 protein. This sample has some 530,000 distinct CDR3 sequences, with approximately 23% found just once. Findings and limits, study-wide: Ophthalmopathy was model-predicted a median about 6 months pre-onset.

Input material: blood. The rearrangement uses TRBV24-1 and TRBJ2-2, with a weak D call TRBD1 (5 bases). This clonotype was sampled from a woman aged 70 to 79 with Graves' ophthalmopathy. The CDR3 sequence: CATRQDSNTGELFF. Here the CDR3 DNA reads TGTGCCACCAGACAGGATTCGAACACCGGGGAGCTGTTTTTT.